This T cell receptor beta chain comes out of a study of T cell responses to AZD1222 COVID-19 vaccine. Study-wide results and caveats: Only six AZD1222 recipients tested seropositive at baseline.

Data came from immunoSEQ multiplex PCR; TCRdb stores just in-frame clones and leaves some out. The sample comprises roughly 100,000 clones, about nine tenths of which are singletons, and about 19% rests with the top ten. CDR1 and CDR2 (germline): SGDLS, YYNGEE. The CDR3 runs to 12 residues. V lost 4 bases and J lost 9; bases outside the gene matches: 2. Turning to this clone: Antigen specificity is unknown.

The material sequenced was peripheral blood, taken on day 0 of AZD1222 vaccination. The sequence was collected from an adult in good health. The chain employs TRBV9 and TRBJ2-1; 9 positions match TRBD1. The CDR3 loop is CASSYRGLEQFF. DNA for the CDR3: TGTGCCAGCAGCTACAGGGGGCTTGAGCAGTTCTTC.